These 25 T cell receptor beta chains originate from one sample sequenced in a study of shared clonotypes between healthy human individuals. The table came from immunoSEQ multiplex PCR; TCRdb's copy has only in-frame clones and leaves some out. The sample lists 300,000 to 400,000 clones, about 74% seen once, with 10% in the top ten. The sequenced sample was memory CD4+ T cells sorted from blood. Indicated subset: CD45RA-negative fraction. These receptors came from a man aged 30-40 years in good health.

The chain uses TRBV5-1 and TRBJ2-1; 11 bases line up with TRBD2. CDR3 length: 15 amino acids. The ends lost 0 bases at V and 9 bases at J; junction bases unmatched: 5. The germline gives CDR1 SGHRS, CDR2 YFSETQ. The CDR3 DNA sequence: TGCGCCAGCAGCTTGGGACTAGCGGGAAGCGGTGAGCAGTTCTTC. Translating it yields CASSLGLAGSGEQFF.

This chain connects TRBV5-1 to TRBJ2-2; 13 bases map to TRBD2. Germline lookup yields CDR1 SGHRS and CDR2 YFSETQ. V trimming: 4 bases; J trimming: 5 bases; junction bases outside the gene matches: 5. The CDR3 has 16 residues. Here the CDR3 reads CASSPGLAGLTGELFF. CDR3 bases: TGCGCCAGCAGCCCGGGACTAGCGGGGCTAACCGGGGAGCTGTTTTTT.

The chain couples TRBV5-1 to TRBJ2-7, with D possibly TRBD1 on 5 matching bases. This CDR3 spans 12 amino acids. From germline, CDR1 is SGHRS and CDR2 YFSETQ. The ends were cut back, 0 bases at V and 7 bases at J, with 8 bases in the middle. In DNA, the CDR3 is TGCGCCAGCAGCTTGGAGGGGATTGAGCAGTACTTC. It encodes CASSLEGIEQYF.

The J gene is TRBJ2-5, the V gene TRBV7-6; 9 positions agree with TRBD2. The germline gives CDR1 SGHVS, CDR2 FNYEAQ. J was trimmed by 4 bases and V by 5 bases; bases with no gene match: 8. The CDR3 is 15 residues long. CDR3 nucleotide sequence: TGTGCCAGCAGCGAAATAGCGGGAGTAGGAGAGACCCAGTACTTC. It codes for CASSEIAGVGETQYF. Filled out from reference TRBV7-6 and TRBJ2-5, the complete variable domain reads GAGVSQSPRYKVTKRGQDVALRCDPISGHVSLYWYRQALGQGPEFLTYFNYEAQQDKSGLPNDRFSAERPEGSISTLTIQRTEQRDSAMYRCASSEIAGVGETQYFGPGTRLLVL.

The V call is TRBV28, the J call TRBJ2-1; 9 bases match TRBD1. This CDR3 contains 16 residues. Trimming cost V 3 bases and J 4 bases; bases outside gene matches: 7. Germline CDR1 and CDR2: MDHEN and SYDVKM. For the CDR3, the DNA is TGTGCCAGCAGTTTTGTTCGAGGACAGGGGTACAATGAGCAGTTCTTC. This sequence encodes CASSFVRGQGYNEQFF.

The chain links TRBV18 to TRBJ1-1; D is unresolved. CDR3 length: 14 residues. The germline CDR1 and CDR2 sequences are KGHSH and LQKENI. V was cut by 4 bases and J by 0 bases, with 9 bases left in between. The CDR3 nucleotides are TGTGCCAGCTCACTCCGGGGATTGAACACTGAAGCTTTCTTT. Protein sequence: CASSLRGLNTEAFF.

The rearrangement joins TRBV2 to TRBJ2-3; D ambiguous. This CDR3 region has 13 residues. Germline CDR1 reads SNHLY; CDR2 reads FYNNEI. Trimming pared 1 base from V and 5 bases from J, leaving 7 bases between. CDR3 residues: CASSEGTKDTQYF. The CDR3 DNA reads TGTGCCAGCAGTGAAGGGACCAAAGATACGCAGTATTTT.

V usage is TRBV6-1 and J usage is TRBJ1-1; D ambiguous. Trimming stripped 4 bases from V and 2 bases from J, with 8 bases between. The CDR3 extends over 13 amino acids. Germline values: CDR1 MNHNS, CDR2 SASEGT. This CDR3 is CASSVQPNTEAFF. CDR3 coding DNA: TGTGCCAGCAGTGTACAACCTAACACTGAAGCTTTCTTT.

The chain has TRBV20-1 and TRBJ2-1; 7 nucleotides agree with TRBD2. The junction had 3 bases not matched to a gene; V was cut back by 3 bases and J by 13 bases. The germline V gene encodes CDR1 DFQATT and CDR2 SNEGSKA (reference sequence). CDR3 size: 10 residues. CDR3 sequence: CSARRDYQFF. In DNA, the CDR3 is TGCAGTGCTAGGAGGGACTACCAGTTCTTC.

The V gene is TRBV5-1, the J gene TRBJ2-2; D may be TRBD1 or TRBD2 (5 bases each). V lost 6 bases to trimming and J lost 8 bases, with 20 bases between them. This CDR3 comprises 15 residues. Germline-derived CDR1 and CDR2 are SGHRS and YFSETQ. In DNA, the CDR3 is TGCGCCAGCAACCAGGGCGGGTTCGGCGGAGGGGAGCTGTTTTTT. Protein: CASNQGGFGGGELFF. The full variable domain, with the rest looked up from reference TRBV5-1 and TRBJ2-2, is KAGVTQTPRYLIKTRGQQVTLSCSPISGHRSVSWYQQTPGQGLQFLFEYFSETQRNKGNFPGRFSGRQFSNSRSEMNVSTLELGDSALYLCASNQGGFGGGELFFGEGSRLTVL.

The V call is TRBV5-1, the J call TRBJ2-2; D perhaps matches TRBD1 (5 bases). Trimming left V 8 bases short and J 6 bases short, with 17 bases between. This CDR3 spans 14 amino acids. Germline values: CDR1 SGHRS, CDR2 YFSETQ. This chain's CDR3 is CASSPVGRSGELFF. CDR3 sequence (DNA): TGCGCCAGTTCCCCCGTGGGGCGGTCCGGGGAGCTGTTTTTT. Based on the CDR3 plus reference TRBV5-1 and TRBJ2-2, the full variable domain is KAGVTQTPRYLIKTRGQQVTLSCSPISGHRSVSWYQQTPGQGLQFLFEYFSETQRNKGNFPGRFSGRQFSNSRSEMNVSTLELGDSALYLCASSPVGRSGELFFGEGSRLTVL.

This clone was seen once. A much more abundant neighbour one base away suggests this may be a read error. Other DNA sequences in the same sample also yield this CDR3. The chain is built from TRBV18 and TRBJ1-3; perhaps TRBD1 as D (5 bases). Trimming removed 3 bases at V and 1 base at J, with 7 bases between. CDR3 size: 14 residues. The germline V gene encodes CDR1 KGHSH and CDR2 LQKENI. The CDR3 coding sequence is TGTGCCAGCTCACCTCCAGGGTCTGGAAACACCATATATTTT. Translated: CASSPPGSGNTIYF.

The chain links TRBV29-1 to TRBJ2-1; 10 nucleotides align to TRBD2. CDR3 length: 15 amino acids. Per germline, CDR1 SQVTM and CDR2 ANQGSEA. V dropped 0 bases and J dropped 5; count of bases not matched to a gene: 4. CDR3 sequence: CSVEEVAGGHNEQFF. Written as DNA, the CDR3 is TGCAGCGTTGAAGAGGTAGCGGGAGGTCACAATGAGCAGTTCTTC.

The V and J genes are TRBV5-4 and TRBJ2-5; possible D gene TRBD2, 7 bases. The CDR3 has 16 residues. CDR1 and CDR2 from the germline V gene are SGHNT and YYREEE (reference sequence). The V gene lost 0 bases and the J gene lost 5 bases, with 17 bases spanning the gap. Here the CDR3 DNA reads TGTGCCAGCAGCTTGGGAGGGGCGGGGGCTAGGGAGACCCAGTACTTC. The encoded protein is CASSLGGAGARETQYF.

The V call is TRBV6-1, the J call TRBJ1-2, with TRBD1 as a possible D gene (5 bases). Trimming shortened V by 6 bases and J by 4 bases, and 15 bases separated the two germline ends. Germline V gene lookup returns CDR1 MNHNS and CDR2 SASEGT. This CDR3 is 14 amino acids long. The CDR3 here is CASSAGRATYGYTF. Here the CDR3 DNA reads TGTGCCAGCAGCGCAGGGAGGGCGACCTATGGCTACACCTTC.

This clone was detected a few times. V is TRBV28 and J is TRBJ2-7, with D possibly matching TRBD1 (5 bases). Trimming left V 6 bases short and J 7 bases short, with 10 bases between. The germline gives CDR1 MDHEN, CDR2 SYDVKM. The CDR3 is made up of 11 amino acids. The DNA of the CDR3 is TGTGCCAGCAGACGATGGACAGAGCAGTACTTC. Translated, it gives CASRRWTEQYF.

This chain connects TRBV19 to TRBJ2-5; D may be TRBD2 (5 bases). Germline assignment: CDR1 LNHDA and CDR2 SQIVND (reference sequence). The length of the CDR3 is 11 residues. Trimming pared 6 bases from V and 9 bases from J, leaving 11 bases between. The CDR3 is CASSGGWPQYF. CDR3 DNA: TGTGCCAGTAGCGGCGGGTGGCCCCAGTACTTC.

Worth noting for this clone: The same CDR3 arises from other DNA sequences in this sample as well. The chain couples TRBV5-1 to TRBJ1-4; possibly TRBD1 for D (5 bases). Trimming left V 0 bases short and J 7 bases short, with 10 bases between. Germline V gene sequence: CDR1 SGHRS, CDR2 YFSETQ. The CDR3 has 14 amino acids. The CDR3 sequence is CASSLAGSGEKLFF. The CDR3 coding sequence is TGCGCCAGCAGCTTGGCAGGGAGTGGTGAAAAACTGTTTTTT. The entire variable domain, with the rest obtained from reference TRBV5-1 and TRBJ1-4, is as follows: KAGVTQTPRYLIKTRGQQVTLSCSPISGHRSVSWYQQTPGQGLQFLFEYFSETQRNKGNFPGRFSGRQFSNSRSEMNVSTLELGDSALYLCASSLAGSGEKLFFGSGTQLSVL.

The genes are TRBV7-8 and TRBJ2-7, with D possibly matching TRBD2 (5 bases). Trimming removed 2 bases from V and 5 bases from J, with 13 bases in between. The length of the CDR3 is 14 residues. CDR1 is SGHVS, CDR2 FQNEAQ, per germline. The CDR3 is CASSLNLRGHEQYF. The CDR3 DNA reads TGTGCCAGCAGCTTAAATCTACGGGGTCACGAGCAGTACTTC.

The J gene is TRBJ2-1, the V gene TRBV11-3; weak D call: TRBD2 (5 bases). Trimming stripped 1 base from V and 9 bases from J, with 10 bases between. CDR1 is SGHNT and CDR2 is YENEEA in the germline V gene. The CDR3 runs 13 residues. CDR3 DNA sequence: TGTGCCAGCAGCTTAGCGTGGGAGCTTGAGCAGTTCTTC. Translation: CASSLAWELEQFF.

Only a few counts were recorded for this clone. V is TRBV12-2 and J is TRBJ2-1; TRBD1 is the table's D call and was not checked against the DNA. TRBV12-2 is a pseudogene. The length of the CDR3 is 16 residues. The CDR3 sequence is CASRLADRVQYNEQFF. The CDR3 DNA sequence: TGTGCAAGTCGCTTAGCGGACAGGGTTCAATACAATGAGCAGTTCTTC.

This clone is a singleton in its sample. The chain is built from TRBV11-2 and TRBJ2-7; 7 bases match TRBD1. The ends lost 4 bases at V and 4 bases at J; junction bases unmatched: 13. There are 16 residues in the CDR3. In germline, CDR1 is SGHAT, CDR2 FQNNGV. The CDR3 nucleotides are TGTGCCAGCAGCTCCATAAGTGGGACAGCTCTGTACGAGCAGTACTTC. As protein: CASSSISGTALYEQYF.

The chain employs TRBV12-5 and TRBJ2-1, with D perhaps matching TRBD2 (6 bases). From germline, CDR1 is LGHNT and CDR2 FRNRAP. V was pared by 3 bases and J by 7 bases, with 13 bases between. CDR3 size: 14 residues. CDR3 bases: TGTGCTAGTGGTTTTAGCGGTTTAGGGAATGAGCAGTTCTTC. This gives the protein CASGFSGLGNEQFF.

This chain connects TRBV5-4 to TRBJ2-7; TRBD1 matches at 9 bases. Unmatched junction bases numbered 6, after V lost 4 bases and J lost 1 base. The CDR3 covers 15 residues. The V gene's germline CDR1 is SGHNT and CDR2 YYREEE (reference sequence). The CDR3 DNA reads as TGTGCCAGCAGCCCATCGGGACAGGGTTCCTACGAGCAGTACTTC. It encodes CASSPSGQGSYEQYF.

This clone appeared once. The rearrangement links TRBV11-2 to TRBJ2-2, with 7 bases identical to TRBD2. The CDR3 loop spans 17 amino acids. V lost 1 base to trimming and J lost 6 bases; unmatched junction nucleotides: 11. Germline assignment: CDR1 SGHAT and CDR2 FQNNGV. CDR3 sequence: CASSLVGGSSLAGELFF. Written as DNA, the CDR3 is TGTGCCAGCAGCTTAGTCGGGGGGAGTTCGCTTGCCGGGGAGCTGTTTTTT.